This T cell receptor beta chain comes out of a study of CD8+CD57+ T cells in acquired aplastic anemia. Study summary: Sorting CD4+ and CD8+ cells gave DNA averaging around 3 ug. Whole-study findings and limits: CD8+ Simpson's diversity showed no significant patient-control difference. Almost 30 shared CD8+ CDR3s appeared highly expressed within patients' immunodominant clones.

Notes on this clonotype: What it binds is unknown.

The template for TCR beta VDJ and CDR3 sequence profiling was genomic DNA. Using its own MiXCR run on the reads, TCRdb lists one record per CDR3 protein. The sample records 200,000 or so distinct CDR3 sequences, 50% to 75% being singletons. Trimming shortened V by 1 base and J by 2 bases, and 13 bases separated the two germline ends. Germline CDR1 reads SGDLS; CDR2 reads YYNGEE. The CDR3 runs 16 residues. V usage is TRBV9 and J usage is TRBJ2-1, with D unresolved. Sequencing was performed on sorted CD4+, CD8+, or CD8+CD57+ T cells (not recorded which) from PBMCs. The receptor's source is a human donor with severe aplastic anemia or a healthy control (not recorded which). The CDR3 DNA sequence: TGTGCCAGCAGCGTACTCGGCTCGGCAGCCTACAATGAGCAGTTCTTC. Translation: CASSVLGSAAYNEQFF.